The entry below describes one TCR beta chain. What it binds is not known. This sample stems from a study of shared clonotypes between healthy human individuals. Study outcomes and limitations: Researchers found naive subsets generally carried larger estimated richness than memory subsets. Non-shared clonotypes had lower generation probabilities than clonotypes shared by all four sorted-subset donors.

At the deep level, the assay was run. The authors' processing: Junction-only immunoSEQ sequences carried no quality scores, so filtering differed. Here immunoSEQ multiplex PCR was the method, and the copy in TCRdb shows in-frame clones only, minus some. The V and J calls and the clone size are those of that table, but D and trimming were determined from the DNA. The data show a few million clones, approximately 94% seen once. The sequence derives from a man aged 18 to 29 in good health. What was sequenced was naive CD4+ T cells sorted from blood. Indicated subset: CD45RA+ positively selected.

CDR3 coding DNA: TGTGCCAGCAGCCGCGGTAATTGGAACACTGAAGCTTTCTTT. The encoded protein is CASSRGNWNTEAFF. V usage is TRBV7-6 and J usage is TRBJ1-1, with D uncertain. The CDR3 length is 14 residues. Trimming cost V 5 bases and J 1 base, with 11 bases left between them. Germline CDR1 SGHVS, CDR2 FNYEAQ. Full variable domain (rest looked up from reference TRBV7-6 and TRBJ1-1): GAGVSQSPRYKVTKRGQDVALRCDPISGHVSLYWYRQALGQGPEFLTYFNYEAQQDKSGLPNDRFSAERPEGSISTLTIQRTEQRDSAMYRCASSRGNWNTEAFFGQGTRLTVV.